The sequence of this T cell receptor (beta chain) was determined in a study of T cells of healthy individuals. This clonotype was counted at least ten times. Each CDR3 protein is one row after TCRdb ran MiXCR on the 5' RACE reads. The profile shows tens of thousands of distinct CDR3 sequences, 14% to 15% of them singletons. Germline V gives CDR1 DFQATT, CDR2 SNEGSKA (reference sequence). The CDR3 contains 14 residues. The V segment lost 6 bases and the J segment 11 bases; nucleotides outside the gene matches: 12. V is TRBV20-1 and J is TRBJ2-3; 12 bases are a match to TRBD2. This receptor was obtained from a human donor in good health. The CDR3: CSALGGLAGGEQYF. In nucleotides, the CDR3 is TGCAGTGCCCTTGGAGGCCTAGCGGGAGGGGAGCAGTATTTT.